Below are 11 T cell receptor beta chains sequenced from a single sample in a study of cytomegalovirus exposure and HLA in healthy donors. 60 Vbeta and 13 Jbeta primers were used in PCR. Generated by immunoSEQ multiplex PCR, the TCRdb table keeps only in-frame clones and is missing some. There are under 200,000 clones in the sample; about four fifths occur only once, and 8.5% lies in the top ten. Material: PBMCs. The receptors here all came from a male donor in good health and CMV-seropositive.

The V gene is TRBV6-1, the J gene TRBJ1-1; unclear D gene. This CDR3 is 13 amino acids long. Germline CDR1 and CDR2: MNHNS and SASEGT. V dropped 2 bases and J dropped 1 base, with 5 bases sitting between them. CDR3 DNA sequence: TGTGCCAGCAGTGAACACAAGAACACTGAAGCTTTCTTT. It translates to CASSEHKNTEAFF.

This chain connects TRBV5-5 to TRBJ1-2; D might be TRBD1 (6 bases). CDR3 length: 20 amino acids. Germline V CDR1 and CDR2: SGHKS, YYEKEE (reference sequence). The V end was cut by 2 bases, the J end by 7 bases, with 33 bases between. The CDR3 nucleotides read TGTGCCAGCAGCTTTCGATCTACCGGGACATTTTGGGGATTGGGCTGTGGCTACACCTTC. This gives the protein CASSFRSTGTFWGLGCGYTF.

The V and J genes are TRBV9 and TRBJ1-1; the D gene is possibly TRBD1 (5 bases). Germline loops: CDR1 SGDLS, CDR2 YYNGEE. Trimming stripped 4 bases from V and 10 bases from J, with 20 bases between. The CDR3 spans 14 residues. CDR3 in amino acids: CASSPRGGAPGAFF. The CDR3 region has the DNA TGTGCCAGCAGCCCCCGGGGGGGTGCCCCGGGAGCTTTCTTT.

V and J are TRBV9 and TRBJ2-7, with 7 positions matching TRBD2. The CDR3 spans 15 residues. The germline V gene encodes CDR1 SGDLS and CDR2 YYNGEE. Germline trimming cut 0 bases from V and 6 bases from J; bases unmatched to any gene: 9. The CDR3 nucleotides read TGTGCCAGCAGCGTAGGTCTGCGGGGGTATGGCGAGCAGTACTTC. Amino acids: CASSVGLRGYGEQYF.

The chain recombines TRBV7-9 with TRBJ2-3; 9 bases align to TRBD2. CDR1 SEHNR and CDR2 FQNEAQ come from the germline V gene (reference sequence). V gave up 0 bases and J gave up 4 bases; unmatched junction bases: 11. The CDR3 spans 18 residues. CDR3 amino acids: CASSLAAPLAGFADTQYF. CDR3 bases: TGTGCCAGCAGCTTAGCGGCCCCTCTAGCGGGGTTCGCAGATACGCAGTATTTT. The variable domain in full, completed from reference TRBV7-9 and TRBJ2-3, reads DTGVSQNPRHKITKRGQNVTFRCDPISEHNRLYWYRQTLGQGPEFLTYFQNEAQLEKSRLLSDRFSAERPKGSFSTLEIQRTEQGDSAMYLCASSLAAPLAGFADTQYFGPGTRLTVL.

The chain employs TRBV11-3 and TRBJ2-3; D unclear. V dropped 5 bases and J dropped 6 bases, with 18 bases sitting between them. This CDR3 spans 15 amino acids. Germline assignment: CDR1 SGHNT and CDR2 YENEEA. CDR3 sequence (DNA): TGTGCCAGCAGCCTTTCGACGCTTCTGGAGGATACGCAGTATTTT. As protein: CASSLSTLLEDTQYF.

The chain combines TRBV10-1 with TRBJ1-2; D not resolved. CDR1 is WNHNN and CDR2 is SYGVQD in the germline V gene (reference sequence). CDR3 size: 13 residues. The ends were cut back, 4 bases at V and 4 bases at J, with 10 bases in the middle. The CDR3 DNA sequence: TGCGCCAGCAGTGGGCAGGAGGGCTATGGCTACACCTTC. This gives the protein CASSGQEGYGYTF.

The chain joins TRBV30 to TRBJ1-5; a weak D match, TRBD1 (6 bases). The CDR3 contains 14 residues. Between the trimmed V and J ends, which lost 3 bases and 4 bases, there was a span of 13 bases. Germline values: CDR1 GTSNPN, CDR2 SVGIG (reference sequence). The chain's CDR3 is CAWRDSFENQPQHF. In DNA form, the CDR3 reads TGTGCCTGGAGGGACAGCTTCGAAAATCAGCCCCAGCATTTT. The variable domain in full, completed from reference TRBV30 and TRBJ1-5, reads SQTIHQWPATLVQPVGSPLSLECTVEGTSNPNLYWYRQAAGRGLQLLFYSVGIGQISSEVPQNLSASRPQDRQFILSSKKLLLSDSGFYLCAWRDSFENQPQHFGDGTRLSIL.

This chain connects TRBV10-3 to TRBJ2-7; possibly TRBD2 for D (7 bases). This CDR3 region has 16 residues. With 4 bases removed from V and 1 base from J, the gap between germline ends came to 17 bases. Germline CDR1 is ENHRY and CDR2 is SYGVKD. This CDR3 is CAISGGGWGGSYEQYF. The CDR3 DNA follows: TGTGCCATCAGTGGGGGGGGCTGGGGGGGTTCCTACGAGCAGTACTTC.

The rearrangement uses TRBV16 and TRBJ1-2, with D unresolved. Germline assignment: CDR1 KGHSY and CDR2 FQNENV. The CDR3 is 16 amino acids. V was clipped by 0 bases and J by 3 bases, with 14 bases between them. The CDR3 bases are TGTGCCAGCAGCCAATCGGAGGGAACGACCCACTATGGCTACACCTTC. Its translation: CASSQSEGTTHYGYTF.

This rearrangement joins TRBV7-9 to TRBJ2-3, with D maybe TRBD2 (6 bases). Germline V gives CDR1 SEHNR, CDR2 FQNEAQ (reference sequence). CDR3 length: 12 amino acids. Trimming removed 8 bases from V and 4 bases from J, with 10 bases in between. CDR3 bases: TGTGCCAGCTGGGACTTTCCAGATACGCAGTATTTT. It yields the protein CASWDFPDTQYF. The full variable domain, rest sourced from reference TRBV7-9 and TRBJ2-3, is DTGVSQNPRHKITKRGQNVTFRCDPISEHNRLYWYRQTLGQGPEFLTYFQNEAQLEKSRLLSDRFSAERPKGSFSTLEIQRTEQGDSAMYLCASWDFPDTQYFGPGTRLTVL.